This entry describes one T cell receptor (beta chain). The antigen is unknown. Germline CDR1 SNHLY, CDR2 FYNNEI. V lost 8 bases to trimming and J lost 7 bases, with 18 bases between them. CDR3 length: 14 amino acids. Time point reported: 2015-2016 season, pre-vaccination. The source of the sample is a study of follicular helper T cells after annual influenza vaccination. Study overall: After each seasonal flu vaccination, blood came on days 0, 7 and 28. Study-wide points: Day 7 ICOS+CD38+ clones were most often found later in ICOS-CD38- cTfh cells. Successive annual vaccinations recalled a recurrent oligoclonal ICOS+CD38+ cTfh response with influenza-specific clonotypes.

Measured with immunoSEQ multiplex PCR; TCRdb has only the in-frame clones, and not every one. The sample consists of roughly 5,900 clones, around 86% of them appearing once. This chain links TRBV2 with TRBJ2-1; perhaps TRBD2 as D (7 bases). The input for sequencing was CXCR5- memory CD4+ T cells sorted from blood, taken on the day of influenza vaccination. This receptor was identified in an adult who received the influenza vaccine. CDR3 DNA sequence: TGTGCCAGCGGGTGGGGGGGCGCTTCTAATGAGCAGTTCTTC. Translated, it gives CASGWGGASNEQFF.